Listed below are T cell receptor beta chains from one sample, sequenced in a study of neurological immune-mediated disorders. TCRdb redid the calling of the 5' RACE reads with MiXCR, one entry per CDR3 protein. The sample contains more than 45,000 distinct CDR3 sequences, 3% to 4.5% of which appear only once. The sequenced sample consisted of PBMCs. These receptors all come from a woman younger than 45 with multiple sclerosis. Both conserved end residues are part of each CDR3. The D gene is left open where the match is weak. Clone sizes are given selectively: once, few, many, or a class where the clone is expanded.

j_gene: TRBJ1-1
v_gene: TRBV29-1
abundance: few
d_gene: -
CDR3nt: TGCAGCACAGCAGGGAAAGGTGGGACTGAAGCTTTCTTT
CDR3aa: CSTAGKGGTEAFF

j_gene: TRBJ1-2
v_gene: TRBV6-2/TRBV6-3
abundance: many
d_gene: -
CDR3nt: TGTGCCAGCAGTTACGGACCAGGGAGGCCAAACTATGGCTACACCTTC
CDR3aa: CASSYGPGRPNYGYTF

j_gene: TRBJ2-7
v_gene: TRBV11-1
abundance: many
d_gene: -
CDR3nt: TGTGCCAGCAGCACGAACTCCTACGAGCAGTACTTC
CDR3aa: CASSTNSYEQYF

j_gene: TRBJ1-6
v_gene: TRBV28
abundance: many
d_gene: -
CDR3nt: TGTGCCAGCAGTTTATTAGGGATTGGGACACCCCTCCACTTT
CDR3aa: CASSLLGIGTPLHF

j_gene: TRBJ2-5
v_gene: TRBV5-1
abundance: many
d_gene: -
CDR3nt: TGCGCCAGCAGCTTGTTCCAAGAGACCCAGTACTTC
CDR3aa: CASSLFQETQYF

j_gene: TRBJ1-5
v_gene: TRBV20-1
abundance: few
d_gene: -
CDR3nt: TGCAGTGCCCCCCTCGGAGGGGCGAGCAATCAGCCCCAGCATTTT
CDR3aa: CSAPLGGASNQPQHF

j_gene: TRBJ2-7
v_gene: TRBV5-1
abundance: many
d_gene: -
CDR3nt: TGCGCCAGCAGCCCGCGTCCGGGGCAGGGAGGAAAAGAGCAGTACTTC
CDR3aa: CASSPRPGQGGKEQYF

j_gene: TRBJ2-5
v_gene: TRBV7-8
abundance: many
d_gene: -
CDR3nt: TGTGCCAGCAGCTTTTTAACGGGGTTTAAAGAGACCCAGTACTTC
CDR3aa: CASSFLTGFKETQYF

j_gene: TRBJ1-3
v_gene: TRBV5-1
abundance: many
d_gene: TRBD1
CDR3nt: TGCGCCAGCAGCTTGGAAGGGGGCCAGGGAAACACCATATATTTT
CDR3aa: CASSLEGGQGNTIYF

j_gene: TRBJ2-6
v_gene: TRBV15
abundance: many
d_gene: -
CDR3nt: TGTGCCACCAGCAGAGATTACTCTGGGGCCAACGTCCTGACTTTC
CDR3aa: CATSRDYSGANVLTF

j_gene: TRBJ1-6
v_gene: TRBV5-1
abundance: many
d_gene: -
CDR3nt: TGCGCCAGCAGCCGTTCTGGGGCGGCTAATTCACCCCTCCACTTT
CDR3aa: CASSRSGAANSPLHF

j_gene: TRBJ2-2
v_gene: TRBV5-1
abundance: many
d_gene: TRBD2
CDR3nt: TGCGCCAGCAGAGGGCTAGCGGGTTGGAACACCGGGGAGCTGTTTTTT
CDR3aa: CASRGLAGWNTGELFF

j_gene: TRBJ2-1
v_gene: TRBV11-2
abundance: many
d_gene: -
CDR3nt: TGTGCCAGCAGCTTAGCAGATTCCTACAATGAGCAGTTCTTC
CDR3aa: CASSLADSYNEQFF

j_gene: TRBJ1-2
v_gene: TRBV6-5
abundance: many
d_gene: TRBD1
CDR3nt: TGTGCCAGCAGAACCGGGACAGGCTATGGCTACACCTTC
CDR3aa: CASRTGTGYGYTF

j_gene: TRBJ2-2
v_gene: TRBV3-1
abundance: many
d_gene: -
CDR3nt: TGTGCCAGCAGCCAACCCGTCGGGGAGCTGTTTTTT
CDR3aa: CASSQPVGELFF

j_gene: TRBJ2-5
v_gene: TRBV20-1
abundance: many
d_gene: -
CDR3nt: TGCAGTGCTAGAGATCGCTCAGGGGAAGAGACCCAGTACTTC
CDR3aa: CSARDRSGEETQYF

j_gene: TRBJ2-5
v_gene: TRBV4-3
abundance: many
d_gene: TRBD2
CDR3nt: TGCGCCAGCAGCCAAGAGGGGGGGAGGGCCGGGAAGACCCAGTACTTC
CDR3aa: CASSQEGGRAGKTQYF

j_gene: TRBJ1-3
v_gene: TRBV10-3
abundance: few
d_gene: -
CDR3nt: TGTGCCATCAGTGGTGCGCAGAAAACCATATATTTT
CDR3aa: CAISGAQKTIYF

j_gene: TRBJ2-1
v_gene: TRBV4-1
abundance: many
d_gene: TRBD2
CDR3nt: TGCGCCAGCAGCGCTAGCGGGAGGGCCTCCTCCTACAATGAGCAGTTCTTC
CDR3aa: CASSASGRASSYNEQFF

j_gene: TRBJ2-5
v_gene: TRBV7-2
abundance: many
d_gene: -
CDR3nt: TGTGCCAGTACCCCTGAATGGGGATCCGAGACCCAGTACTTC
CDR3aa: CASTPEWGSETQYF

j_gene: TRBJ2-7
v_gene: TRBV20-1
abundance: many
d_gene: TRBD2
CDR3nt: TGCAGTGCTCGTGTCCCTAGCGGGGGGTTGAACGAGCAGTACTTC
CDR3aa: CSARVPSGGLNEQYF

j_gene: TRBJ2-5
v_gene: TRBV6-5
abundance: many
d_gene: TRBD1
CDR3nt: TGTGCCAGCAGTTCCTACAGGGGAGCGACCCAGTACTTC
CDR3aa: CASSSYRGATQYF

j_gene: TRBJ1-6
v_gene: TRBV20-1
abundance: -
d_gene: -
CDR3nt: TGCAGTGCTAGGACGCAGGGTTATAATTCACCCCTCAACTTT
CDR3aa: CSARTQGYNSPLNF

j_gene: TRBJ1-5
v_gene: TRBV12-3/TRBV12-4
abundance: many
d_gene: TRBD1
CDR3nt: TGTGCCAGCAGTAAGACAGGGGTTGAACAGCCCCAGCATTTT
CDR3aa: CASSKTGVEQPQHF

j_gene: TRBJ2-1
v_gene: TRBV20-1
abundance: many
d_gene: -
CDR3nt: TGCAGTGCTAGAACCAATCTCAATGAGCAGTTCTTC
CDR3aa: CSARTNLNEQFF

j_gene: TRBJ2-7
v_gene: TRBV6-1
abundance: -
d_gene: -
CDR3nt: TGTGCCAGCAGCACGGACAGCCCCTACGAGCAGTACTTC
CDR3aa: CASSTDSPYEQYF

j_gene: TRBJ2-1
v_gene: TRBV15
abundance: many
d_gene: -
CDR3nt: TGTGCCACCAGCAGAGATCGGAACATAGGGGGGCAGTTCTTC
CDR3aa: CATSRDRNIGGQFF

j_gene: TRBJ1-1
v_gene: TRBV20-1
abundance: many
d_gene: -
CDR3nt: TGCAGTGCGCTCATCGGGGGAAGGTACACTGAAGCTTTCTTT
CDR3aa: CSALIGGRYTEAFF

j_gene: TRBJ2-7
v_gene: TRBV12-5
abundance: many
d_gene: -
CDR3nt: TGTGCTAGTGGTTTGGCCTTATCAGTGGAGCAGTACTTC
CDR3aa: CASGLALSVEQYF

j_gene: TRBJ2-1
v_gene: TRBV7-2
abundance: many
d_gene: -
CDR3nt: TGTGCCAGCAGCTTATCCCGGATTTACAATGAGCAGTTCTTC
CDR3aa: CASSLSRIYNEQFF

j_gene: TRBJ2-5
v_gene: TRBV12-3/TRBV12-4
abundance: many
d_gene: TRBD2
CDR3nt: TGTGCCAGCAGAGCCGGGACTAGTTGGACCCAGTACTTC
CDR3aa: CASRAGTSWTQYF

j_gene: TRBJ2-2
v_gene: TRBV12-3/TRBV12-4
abundance: many
d_gene: TRBD1
CDR3nt: TGTGCCAGCAGTAGGGGGACAGGGAGCGGGAACACCGGGGAGCTGTTTTTT
CDR3aa: CASSRGTGSGNTGELFF

j_gene: TRBJ2-1
v_gene: TRBV10-3
abundance: many
d_gene: -
CDR3nt: TGTGCCATCAGCGGGGATAGTGAGCAGTTCTTC
CDR3aa: CAISGDSEQFF

j_gene: TRBJ1-4
v_gene: TRBV6-5
abundance: many
d_gene: -
CDR3nt: TGTGCCAGCAGTTACACCTCGGCCCGAGGGGAAAAACTGTTTTTT
CDR3aa: CASSYTSARGEKLFF

j_gene: TRBJ2-5
v_gene: TRBV20-1
abundance: many
d_gene: -
CDR3nt: TGCAGTGCTAGACCACAACAGAGCATGAGGGAGACCCAGTACTTC
CDR3aa: CSARPQQSMRETQYF

j_gene: TRBJ2-1
v_gene: TRBV29-1
abundance: many
d_gene: TRBD2
CDR3nt: TGCAGCGCTAGCCCGGGGACTAGCGGGGCGAGCTCCTACAATGAGCAGTTCTTC
CDR3aa: CSASPGTSGASSYNEQFF

j_gene: TRBJ2-3
v_gene: TRBV20-1
abundance: many
d_gene: -
CDR3nt: TGCAGTGCTGCCAGGGCAGATACGCAGTATTTT
CDR3aa: CSAARADTQYF